Following are 10 T cell receptor beta chains from one sample sequenced in a study of T cells in Graves' hyperthyroidism and ophthalmopathy. Amplified TCR beta CDR3 regions derived from RNA transcripts. When the TCR CDR3 underwent first-round RT-PCR, the HTBI primer set was used. TCRdb redid the calling of the multiplex PCR reads with MiXCR, one entry per CDR3 protein. The data hold under 500,000 distinct CDR3 sequences, with around 15% observed a single time. Sequenced material: blood. These receptor sequences come from a man in his fifties with Graves' ophthalmopathy.

Many counts were recorded for this clonotype. The V and J genes are TRBV7-8 and TRBJ2-1; tentatively, D is TRBD1 (6 bases). Germline V lookup: CDR1 SGHVS, CDR2 FQNEAQ. This CDR3 contains 13 residues. V dropped 7 bases and J dropped 6 bases, with 13 bases sitting between them. The CDR3 sequence: CASTSVGGNEQFF. Written as DNA, the CDR3 is TGTGCCAGCACCTCGGTAGGGGGCAATGAGCAGTTCTTC.

This sequence joins TRBV18 and TRBJ2-7, with a possible D match to TRBD2 (6 bases). The V end was cut by 2 bases, the J end by 2 bases, with 13 bases between. The CDR3 sequence is 15 residues long. Germline CDR1 KGHSH, CDR2 LQKENI. CDR3 coding DNA: TGTGCCAGCTCACCAGCGGAGGGCGGGCCCTACGAGCAGTACTTC. As protein: CASSPAEGGPYEQYF.

In its sample, this clonotype was seen many times. The genes are TRBV27 and TRBJ1-5; 12 nucleotides align to TRBD1. This CDR3 region has 17 residues. Germline assignment: CDR1 MNHEY and CDR2 SMNVEV (reference sequence). After removal of 5 bases from V and 5 bases from J, the junction contained 10 bases not matched to a gene. The CDR3 is CASSRVGTGGIDQPQHF. As DNA, the CDR3 is TGTGCCAGCAGTCGCGTGGGGACAGGGGGCATAGATCAGCCCCAGCATTTT.

J is TRBJ2-7 and V is TRBV6-5, with TRBD2 identical over 13 bases. The CDR3 spans 19 residues. The germline V gene encodes CDR1 MNHEY and CDR2 SVGAGI. The V gene end was trimmed by 2 bases and the J gene end by 3 bases; junction bases not matched to a gene: 13. CDR3 DNA: TGTGCCAGCAGTTACGTGACGGGACTAGCGGGAATGCCCCTCTACGAGCAGTACTTC. It translates to CASSYVTGLAGMPLYEQYF.

This clonotype has a count of ten or more. The rearrangement uses TRBV20-1 and TRBJ2-3, with 9 positions matching TRBD2. Germline CDR1 and CDR2: DFQATT and SNEGSKA (reference sequence). The CDR3 runs to 14 residues. V dropped 3 bases and J dropped 4; count of bases not matched to a gene: 5. DNA of the CDR3: TGCAGTGCTAGTCTAGCGGGAACCTCAGATACGCAGTATTTT. This sequence encodes CSASLAGTSDTQYF.

The chain couples TRBV4-2 to TRBJ2-1, with 11 positions matching TRBD2. Germline-derived CDR1 and CDR2 are LGHNA and YNFKEQ. The CDR3 loop spans 16 amino acids. V shed 0 bases, J shed 5 bases, and the junction held 3 bases outside the gene matches. CDR3 coding DNA: TGTGCCAGCAGCCAAGAAGGGACTAGCGGAAACAATGAGCAGTTCTTC. Translating gives CASSQEGTSGNNEQFF.

This clonotype was detected ten times or more. The chain employs TRBV5-1 and TRBJ1-1, with unresolved D. This CDR3 contains 13 residues. Germline lookup yields CDR1 SGHRS and CDR2 YFSETQ. The V gene lost 3 bases and the J gene lost 8 bases, with 14 bases spanning the gap. CDR3 amino acids: CASSSPVEQEAFF. CDR3 coding DNA: TGCGCCAGCAGCTCTCCAGTAGAACAGGAAGCTTTCTTT. Complete variable domain (other parts from reference TRBV5-1 and TRBJ1-1): KAGVTQTPRYLIKTRGQQVTLSCSPISGHRSVSWYQQTPGQGLQFLFEYFSETQRNKGNFPGRFSGRQFSNSRSEMNVSTLELGDSALYLCASSSPVEQEAFFGQGTRLTVV.

The chain recombines TRBV20-1 with TRBJ2-2, with TRBD2 matching 8 bases. Germline CDR1 DFQATT, CDR2 SNEGSKA (reference sequence). The CDR3 consists of 15 residues. V lost 4 bases, J lost 7 bases, and 11 bases stayed unmatched. CDR3 in amino acids: CSAKAPTSDHGELFF. CDR3 in DNA: TGCAGTGCTAAGGCCCCGACTAGCGATCACGGGGAGCTGTTTTTT.

There are a few counts of this clonotype. The rearrangement uses TRBV12-3 or TRBV12-4 and TRBJ2-1; D is unresolved. This CDR3 contains 14 residues. V shed 3 bases and J shed 5 bases, with 11 bases lying between them. The CDR3 is CASSFVREDNEQFF. The CDR3 DNA reads TGTGCCAGCAGTTTTGTGCGAGAAGACAATGAGCAGTTCTTC.

This clonotype was counted ten times or more. This chain connects TRBV7-2 to TRBJ1-5, with D possibly being TRBD1 (5 bases). The germline V gene has CDR1 SGHTA and CDR2 FQGNSA. The V and J ends lost 9 bases and 4 bases respectively, with 13 bases between them. The CDR3 has 13 residues. The CDR3 region has the DNA TGTGCCAGTGGGGGATGGGCAAATCAGCCCCAGCATTTT. Residues: CASGGWANQPQHF.